The sequence of this T cell receptor (beta chain) was determined in a study of shared clonotypes between healthy human individuals. Splitting the CD4+ cells yielded a CD45RA+ naive subset and a CD45RA-negative memory subset. Per the study methods: Junction-only immunoSEQ data arrived without quality scores, meaning filtering differed. TCRdb's copy holds only in-frame clones and misses some; the assay was immunoSEQ multiplex PCR. The V and J calls and the clone size are those of that table, but D and trimming were determined from the DNA. The sample shows 950,000 to 1,100,000 clones, about 76% of them seen only once. The V end lost 1 base, the J end lost 2 bases, and 5 bases lay between the germline ends. The CDR3 has 13 amino acids. Germline assignment: CDR1 SGHTA and CDR2 FQGNSA. As for this clone: At the DNA level, this CDR3 is encoded by other sequences in the same sample as well.

The sequence was collected from a man younger than 35 in good health. The chain is built from TRBV7-2 and TRBJ2-5; TRBD1 is a possible D gene (5 bases). The sample comprised memory CD4+ T cells sorted from blood. Specified subset: CD45RA-negative fraction. The CDR3 protein is CASSLGQQETQYF. The CDR3 region has the DNA TGTGCCAGCAGCTTAGGACAGCAAGAGACCCAGTACTTC.